Included here is one T cell receptor (beta chain) sequence, with context. Its target is not known. This CDR3 is built from 13 residues. The ends lost 2 bases at V and 8 bases at J; junction bases unmatched: 5. Germline V gene lookup returns CDR1 MNHNS and CDR2 SASEGT. The sort gate was single viable CD3+CD4+CD8-CD45RO+ cells for memory CD4+ T cells. CMV serostatus came from serum IgG against pp150, pp28, p38, p52. This sample was included in a study of memory CD4+ T cells and cytomegalovirus serostatus. Overall study context: Healthy Belgian adult donors included about nine CMV-positive and approximately 25 CMV-negative people. Findings of the study overall: 67 of 164 known CMV-associated TCRbeta sequences appeared in CD4+ memory.

Clones were read by immunoSEQ multiplex PCR, and TCRdb kept only the in-frame ones, dropping some. The table lists 70,000 or so clones, 75% to 85% of them singletons, with 2.5% to 3% in the top ten. The genes are TRBV6-1 and TRBJ1-1, with 7 bases identical to TRBD1. Sequencing was carried out using memory CD4+ T cells from blood. The TCR originated in an adult in good health and CMV-seropositive. CDR3 nucleotides: TGTGCCAGCAGTGAACAGGGGGACTCCGAAGCTTTCTTT. Protein sequence: CASSEQGDSEAFF.